This T cell receptor (beta chain) was observed in a study of cytomegalovirus exposure and HLA in healthy donors. About this clone itself: Its antigen is as yet unknown.

Germline lookup yields CDR1 SEHNR and CDR2 FQNEAQ (reference sequence). The ends lost 5 bases at V and 5 bases at J; junction bases unmatched: 14. CDR3 length: 17 residues. Amplification used 60 Vbeta primers and 13 Jbeta primers. Clones were sequenced by immunoSEQ multiplex PCR, and TCRdb holds only the in-frame ones, with some missing. The data show 150,000 to 200,000 clones, with approximately 81% seen just once and about 0.25% held by the top ten. Study results and caveats: Across donors, sequencing depth was assumed by presence/absence analyses to be roughly uniform. The authors later found TCR association rates varying by HLA locus, with DRB1 most and HLA-C fewest. Usually a TCR sequence was rare, but some public TCRs were found in many donors.

What was sequenced was PBMCs. This receptor was taken from a boy between 10 and 17 years old in good health and CMV-seronegative. The V gene is TRBV7-9, the J gene TRBJ1-2; 10 nucleotides align to TRBD1. This CDR3 is CASSDTDRGPPFYGYTF. The DNA for the CDR3 is TGTGCCAGCAGCGACACCGACAGGGGGCCGCCTTTTTATGGCTACACCTTC.